The 18 T cell receptor beta chains given below trace back to one sample, sequenced in a study of T-cell memory formation after mild COVID-19. MiXCR was run by TCRdb on the 5' RACE reads, yielding one entry per CDR3 protein. The sample records 550,000 to 650,000 distinct CDR3 sequences, 17% being singletons. The sample comprised PBMCs or a T cell subset sorted from them (not recorded which). These receptors all stem from an adult woman who had mild COVID-19 (a few samples of this study predate the infection). Cell type and time point are not known.

This clonotype was seen only a few times. This chain uses TRBV6-5 with TRBJ2-1; 13 bases line up with TRBD2. CDR1 is MNHEY, CDR2 SVGAGI, per germline. J was trimmed by 8 bases and V by 6 bases; bases with no gene match: 10. The CDR3 extends over 16 amino acids. The CDR3 nucleotides are TGTGCCAGCAGCCCTACTAGCGGGAGGGCCTTGGATGAGCAGTTCTTC. Residues: CASSPTSGRALDEQFF.

The chain links TRBV12-3 or TRBV12-4 to TRBJ2-2; unclear D gene. The V and J ends lost 3 bases and 0 bases respectively, with 8 bases between them. The CDR3 is made up of 15 amino acids. The CDR3 DNA sequence: TGTGCCAGCAGTTTTTACGGAGCGAACACCGGGGAGCTGTTTTTT. Amino acid sequence: CASSFYGANTGELFF.

Only a few counts were recorded for this clonotype. The chain has TRBV10-3 and TRBJ1-1, with a tentative D call TRBD1 (6 bases). V lost 3 bases to trimming and J lost 4 bases, with 15 bases between them. Germline V gene data show CDR1 as ENHRY and CDR2 as SYGVKD. The CDR3 covers 15 residues. CDR3 DNA: TGTGCCATCAGTGATAATCAGGGGCAAGGCACTGAAGCTTTCTTT. This sequence encodes CAISDNQGQGTEAFF.

This clonotype was counted between two and nine times. The chain has TRBV5-1 and TRBJ1-6; perhaps TRBD1 as D (6 bases). V shed 1 base and J shed 5 bases, with 13 bases lying between them. The CDR3 loop spans 16 amino acids. Germline CDR1 and CDR2: SGHRS and YFSETQ. This CDR3 is CASSLNAQGNNSPLHF. The CDR3 DNA reads TGCGCCAGCAGCTTGAATGCCCAGGGGAATAATTCACCCCTCCACTTT.

This clonotype was seen a few times. The rearrangement joins TRBV20-1 to TRBJ2-1; D unresolved. There are 14 residues in the CDR3. V was cut by 3 bases and J by 3 bases, with 12 bases left in between. In germline, CDR1 is DFQATT, CDR2 SNEGSKA (reference sequence). CDR3: CSASGRKIYNEQFF. The CDR3 DNA reads TGCAGTGCTAGCGGCCGGAAAATCTACAATGAGCAGTTCTTC.

This clonotype was picked up a small number of times. The rearrangement uses TRBV5-5 and TRBJ2-2, with no clear D. Trimming removed 2 bases at V and 8 bases at J, with 7 bases between. This CDR3 region has 12 residues. Germline V gives CDR1 SGHKS, CDR2 YYEKEE (reference sequence). CDR3 coding DNA: TGTGCCAGCAGCTTTCTAGGAGGGGAGCTGTTTTTT. Amino acids: CASSFLGGELFF.

In this sample, this clonotype turned up a few times. The chain recombines TRBV6-2 or TRBV6-3 with TRBJ2-2, with a possible D match to TRBD1 (5 bases). The germline V gene has CDR1 MNHEY and CDR2 SVGEGT. CDR3 length: 13 residues. Trimming pared 4 bases from V and 7 bases from J, leaving 10 bases between. In nucleotides, the CDR3 is TGTGCCAGCAGTTCGGACAATGGCGGGGAGCTGTTTTTT. Protein: CASSSDNGGELFF.

This clonotype has a handful of counts. The gene calls are TRBV20-1 and TRBJ1-2; D is perhaps TRBD1 (6 bases). Germline values: CDR1 DFQATT, CDR2 SNEGSKA (reference sequence). V lost 3 bases to trimming and J lost 6 bases, with 11 bases between them. The CDR3 extends over 12 amino acids. In DNA, the CDR3 is TGCAGTGCTAGTCTACAGGGAAATGGCTACACCTTC. As protein: CSASLQGNGYTF.

This clonotype has just a few counts. The rearrangement joins TRBV5-1 to TRBJ2-7; TRBD1 aligns across 8 bases. The CDR3 totals 14 residues. The V segment lost 1 base and the J segment 3 bases; nucleotides outside the gene matches: 3. Germline values: CDR1 SGHRS, CDR2 YFSETQ. CDR3 in amino acids: CASSLIGQGYEQYF. CDR3 nucleotide sequence: TGCGCCAGCAGCTTGATCGGACAGGGCTACGAGCAGTACTTC.

This clonotype has just a few counts. An end of the junction differs from the germline gene, which may be a read error. The J gene is TRBJ2-7, the V gene TRBV12-3 or TRBV12-4; possibly TRBD1 for D (5 bases). The CDR3 contains 14 residues. CDR3 nucleotide sequence: TGTGCCAGCCGTTTGACAGACGAGTCCTACGAGCAGTACTTC. It is translated as CASRLTDESYEQYF.

The chain combines TRBV20-1 with TRBJ2-5, with 11 bases matching TRBD2. Germline assignment: CDR1 DFQATT and CDR2 SNEGSKA (reference sequence). This CDR3 comprises 16 residues. Losses at the gene ends were 1 base for V and 5 bases for J; bases not matched to a gene: 9. The chain's CDR3 is CSARVLAGGPIETQYF. CDR3 bases: TGCAGTGCTAGAGTCTTAGCGGGAGGGCCGATCGAGACCCAGTACTTC.

This clonotype was picked up a small number of times. J is TRBJ1-1 and V is TRBV20-1; unclear D gene. The CDR3 length is 12 residues. The germline CDR1 and CDR2 sequences are DFQATT and SNEGSKA (reference sequence). CDR3 DNA sequence: TGCAGGGGGAAGTTCACGAACACTGAAGCTTTCTTT. Encoded protein: CRGKFTNTEAFF.

This clonotype showed up just a few times. The chain uses TRBV4-1 and TRBJ2-1, with 7 bases lining up with TRBD1. Germline trimming cut 5 bases from V and 6 bases from J; bases unmatched to any gene: 13. The CDR3 runs 16 residues. CDR1 is MGHRA and CDR2 is YSYEKL in the germline V gene. CDR3 protein: CASSSTTGAYGNEQFF. The CDR3 region has the DNA TGCGCCAGCAGCTCTACAACAGGGGCGTATGGCAATGAGCAGTTCTTC.

This clonotype was counted many times. The chain carries TRBV5-1 and TRBJ2-2; the D is unclear. The CDR3 has 14 amino acids. The V gene's germline CDR1 is SGHRS and CDR2 YFSETQ. V lost 4 bases, J lost 5 bases, and 12 bases lay in between. This chain's CDR3 is CASSLPQRTGELFF. Here the CDR3 DNA reads TGCGCCAGCAGCCTCCCCCAGAGAACCGGGGAGCTGTTTTTT.

The chain recombines TRBV12-3 or TRBV12-4 with TRBJ2-1, with 14 bases identical to TRBD2. The CDR3 runs 18 residues. Unmatched junction bases numbered 9, after V lost 5 bases and J lost 3 bases. Here the CDR3 DNA reads TGTGCCAGCAGTAACCGGACGGGACTAGCGGGGGACTACAATGAGCAGTTCTTC. This sequence encodes CASSNRTGLAGDYNEQFF.

CDR3 sequence (DNA): TGTGCCAGCAGGGTGGACCTAGGGTCGGACACCATATATTTT. It codes for CASRVDLGSDTIYF. The J gene is TRBJ1-3, the V gene TRBV12-3 or TRBV12-4; no firm D call. CDR3 size: 14 residues. V was clipped by 6 bases and J by 8 bases, with 17 bases between them.

This clonotype appeared a few times. The rearrangement joins TRBV7-2 to TRBJ2-5; D is perhaps TRBD2 (5 bases). This CDR3 is built from 13 residues. Between the trimmed V and J ends, which lost 5 bases and 4 bases, there was a span of 11 bases. The germline CDR1 and CDR2 sequences are SGHTA and FQGNSA. CDR3 region: CASSAGLVETQYF. The CDR3 nucleotides are TGTGCCAGCAGCGCCGGACTGGTAGAGACCCAGTACTTC.

This rearrangement joins TRBV5-1 to TRBJ2-7, with TRBD1 as a possible D gene (6 bases). Germline assignment: CDR1 SGHRS and CDR2 YFSETQ. The CDR3 spans 20 residues. V lost 2 bases to trimming and J lost 9 bases, with 36 bases between them. The CDR3 loop reads CASSFGQPSTNVQERYVQYF. The DNA of the CDR3 is TGCGCCAGCAGCTTCGGACAGCCATCTACGAATGTACAGGAGCGGTATGTGCAGTACTTC.